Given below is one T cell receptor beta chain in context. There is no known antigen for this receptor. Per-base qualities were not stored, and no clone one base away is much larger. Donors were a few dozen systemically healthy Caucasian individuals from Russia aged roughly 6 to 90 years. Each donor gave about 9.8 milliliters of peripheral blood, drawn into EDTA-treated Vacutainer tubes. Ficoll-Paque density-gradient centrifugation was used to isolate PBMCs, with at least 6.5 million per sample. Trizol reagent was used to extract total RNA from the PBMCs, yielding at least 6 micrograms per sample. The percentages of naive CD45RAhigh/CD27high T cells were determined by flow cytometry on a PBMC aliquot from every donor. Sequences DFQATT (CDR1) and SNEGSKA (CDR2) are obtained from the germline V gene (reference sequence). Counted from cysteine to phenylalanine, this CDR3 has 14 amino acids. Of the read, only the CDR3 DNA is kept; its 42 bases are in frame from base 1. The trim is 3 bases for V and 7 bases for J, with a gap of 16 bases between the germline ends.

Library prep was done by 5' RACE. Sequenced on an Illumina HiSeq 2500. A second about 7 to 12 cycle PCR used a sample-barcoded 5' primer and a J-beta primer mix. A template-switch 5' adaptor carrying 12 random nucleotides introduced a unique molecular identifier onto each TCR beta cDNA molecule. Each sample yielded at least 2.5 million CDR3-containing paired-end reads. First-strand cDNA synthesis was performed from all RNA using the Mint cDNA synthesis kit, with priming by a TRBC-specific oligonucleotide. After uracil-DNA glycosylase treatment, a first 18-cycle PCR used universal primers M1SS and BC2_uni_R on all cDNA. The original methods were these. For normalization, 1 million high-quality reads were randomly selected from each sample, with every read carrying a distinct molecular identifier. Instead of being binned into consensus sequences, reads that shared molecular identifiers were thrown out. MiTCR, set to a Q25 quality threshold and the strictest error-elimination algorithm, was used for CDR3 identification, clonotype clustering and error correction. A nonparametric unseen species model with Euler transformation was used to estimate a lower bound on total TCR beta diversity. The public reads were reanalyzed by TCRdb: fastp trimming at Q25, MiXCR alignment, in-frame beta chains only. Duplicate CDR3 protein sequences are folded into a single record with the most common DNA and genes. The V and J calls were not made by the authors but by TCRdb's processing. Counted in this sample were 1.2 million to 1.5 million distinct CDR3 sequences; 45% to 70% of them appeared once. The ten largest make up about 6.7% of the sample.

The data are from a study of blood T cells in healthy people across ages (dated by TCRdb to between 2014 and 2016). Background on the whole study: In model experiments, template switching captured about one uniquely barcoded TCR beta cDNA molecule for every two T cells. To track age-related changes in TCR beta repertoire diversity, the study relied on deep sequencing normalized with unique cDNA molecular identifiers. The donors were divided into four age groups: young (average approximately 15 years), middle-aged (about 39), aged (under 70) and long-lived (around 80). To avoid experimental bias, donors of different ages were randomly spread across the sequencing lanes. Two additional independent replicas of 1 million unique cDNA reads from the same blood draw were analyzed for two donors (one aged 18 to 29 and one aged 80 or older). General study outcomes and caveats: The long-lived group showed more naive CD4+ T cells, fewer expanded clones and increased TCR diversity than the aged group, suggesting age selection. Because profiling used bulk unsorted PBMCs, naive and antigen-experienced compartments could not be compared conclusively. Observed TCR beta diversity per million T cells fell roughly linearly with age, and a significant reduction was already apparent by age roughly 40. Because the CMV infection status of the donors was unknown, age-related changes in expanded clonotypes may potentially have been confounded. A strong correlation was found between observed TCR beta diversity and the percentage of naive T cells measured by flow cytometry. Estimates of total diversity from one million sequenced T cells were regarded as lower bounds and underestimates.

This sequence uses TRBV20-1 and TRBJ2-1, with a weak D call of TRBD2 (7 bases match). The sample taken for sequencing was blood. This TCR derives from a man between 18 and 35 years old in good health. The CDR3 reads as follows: CSASRGGLSNEQFF. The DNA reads TGCAGTGCTAGTAGGGGGGGTTTATCAAATGAGCAGTTCTTC.